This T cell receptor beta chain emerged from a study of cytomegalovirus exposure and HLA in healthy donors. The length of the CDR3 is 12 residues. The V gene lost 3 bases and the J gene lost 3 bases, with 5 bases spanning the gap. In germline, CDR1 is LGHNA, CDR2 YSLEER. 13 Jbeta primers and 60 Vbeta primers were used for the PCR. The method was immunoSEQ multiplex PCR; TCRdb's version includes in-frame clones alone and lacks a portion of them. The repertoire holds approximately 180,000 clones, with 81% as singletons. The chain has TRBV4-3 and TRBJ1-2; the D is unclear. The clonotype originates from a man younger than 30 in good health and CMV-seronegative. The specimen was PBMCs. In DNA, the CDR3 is TGCGCCAGCAGCCACGGGTACTATGGCTACACCTTC. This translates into CASSHGYYGYTF.